The T cell receptor beta chain under discussion was sequenced for a study of Ad26.COV2.S vaccination and SARS-CoV-2 variants. Treatment given: some 20 received Ad26.COV2.S at low or high dose, single or two shots; roughly five received placebo; per-sample allocation not given. Sample collection was performed on day 63 after the first vaccine or placebo injection. In Boston, the donor was an adult between 18-55 years of age. The CDR3 sequence is 15 residues long. V was pared by 4 bases and J by 2 bases, with 12 bases between. Germline CDR1 SGHDN, CDR2 FVKESK. In regard to this clone: The target antigen is unknown.

Study outcomes and limitations: The study found similar non-spike TCR breadth in vaccine and placebo recipients.

Some clones are missing from TCRdb's copy, which holds only in-frame ones; the method was immunoSEQ multiplex PCR. The table lists hundreds of thousands of clones, 70% to 90% of them singletons. Sequencing used peripheral blood, obtained in a trial of Ad26.COV2.S vaccine versus placebo. The rearrangement links TRBV14 to TRBJ1-3; TRBD1 is a possible D gene (5 bases). The receptor's source is a person aged 18-60 years who received the Ad26.COV2.S COVID-19 vaccine or a placebo. The CDR3 nucleotides are TGTGCCAGCAGCCGTTATTTGACAGCTGGAAACACCATATATTTT. Translated: CASSRYLTAGNTIYF.